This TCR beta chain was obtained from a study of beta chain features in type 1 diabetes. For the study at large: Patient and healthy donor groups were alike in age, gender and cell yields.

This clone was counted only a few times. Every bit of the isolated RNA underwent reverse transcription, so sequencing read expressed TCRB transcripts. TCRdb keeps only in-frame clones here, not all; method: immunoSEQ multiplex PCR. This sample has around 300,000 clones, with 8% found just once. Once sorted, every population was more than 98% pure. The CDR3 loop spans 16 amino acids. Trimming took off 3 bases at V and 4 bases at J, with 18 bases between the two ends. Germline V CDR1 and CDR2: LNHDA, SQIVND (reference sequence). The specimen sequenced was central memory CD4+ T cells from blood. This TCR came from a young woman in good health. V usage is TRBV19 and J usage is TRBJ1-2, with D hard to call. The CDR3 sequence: CASSIDRGGLGYGYTF. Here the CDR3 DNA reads TGTGCCAGTAGTATTGACCGCGGCGGTCTAGGCTATGGCTACACCTTC.